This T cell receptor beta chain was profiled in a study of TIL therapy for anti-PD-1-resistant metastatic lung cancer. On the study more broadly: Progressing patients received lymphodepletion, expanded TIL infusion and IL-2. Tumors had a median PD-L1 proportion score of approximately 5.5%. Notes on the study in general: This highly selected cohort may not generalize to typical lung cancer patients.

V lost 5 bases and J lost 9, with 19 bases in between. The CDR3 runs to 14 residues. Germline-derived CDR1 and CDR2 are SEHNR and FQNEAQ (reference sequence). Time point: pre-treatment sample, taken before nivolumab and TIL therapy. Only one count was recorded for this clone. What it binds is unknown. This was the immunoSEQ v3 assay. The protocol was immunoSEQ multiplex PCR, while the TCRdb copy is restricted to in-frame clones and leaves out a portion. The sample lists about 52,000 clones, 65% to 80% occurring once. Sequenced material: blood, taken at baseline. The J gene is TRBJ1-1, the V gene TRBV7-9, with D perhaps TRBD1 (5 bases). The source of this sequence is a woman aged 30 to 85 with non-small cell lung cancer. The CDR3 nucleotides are TGTGCCAGCAGCCCAGGAACAGGCGTCCCCCAAGCTTTCTTT. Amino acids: CASSPGTGVPQAFF.